This T cell receptor beta chain appears in the sequencing data of a study of identical twins. Study-wide results and caveats: The models systematically underestimated how much out-of-frame TCR alpha was shared in monozygotic twins. Twin pairs' shared out-of-frame alpha sequences were enriched in low generation probability. Beta clonotypes that were abundant in cord blood contained fewer insertions, a pattern absent from memory repertoires.

In regard to this clonotype: The antigen is unknown.

The length of the CDR3 is 13 residues. Germline V gene sequence: CDR1 MNHEY, CDR2 SVGEGT. With V trimmed by 7 bases and J by 2 bases, 5 bases remained unmatched. In TCRdb, the 5' RACE reads were re-called with MiXCR into one record per CDR3 protein. The table records around 300,000 distinct CDR3 sequences, more than 6.5% of them present only once. These records were also assigned to another study, of yellow fever vaccine responses in identical twins.

The sequence came from a woman in her late teens or twenties in good health. This sequence joins TRBV6-2 or TRBV6-3 and TRBJ2-7; 7 bases fit TRBD1. Sequenced sample: memory (CD45RO+) T cells sorted from blood. The CDR3 region has the DNA TGTGCCAGCATTCACAGGGGCACCTACGAGCAGTACTTC. The encoded protein is CASIHRGTYEQYF.